This paragraph covers one T cell receptor beta chain sequence. Its matching antigen is unknown. CD4+ cells underwent separation, giving CD45RA+ naive and CD45RA-negative memory subsets. The assay was carried out at the deep level. Libraries were prepared by immunoSEQ multiplex PCR; TCRdb keeps only in-frame clonotypes and omits some of them. The data contain 950,000 to 1,100,000 clones, 75% to 85% of them singletons. Germline V gene lookup returns CDR1 SGHDT and CDR2 YYEEEE. V was trimmed by 3 bases and J by 8 bases, leaving 11 bases between them. This CDR3 has 13 amino acids. The sample is drawn from a study of shared clonotypes between healthy human individuals. Study-level background: Three CD4 naive, three CD4 memory, two CD8 naive and one CD8 memory plate were used per donor. General study results and limits: Four donors shared about 4.8% of their naive CD4 clonotypes.

The clonotype comes from a young man in good health. Some clones in this sample may be carry-over from other donors' samples. Sequencing was performed on memory CD4+ T cells from PBMCs. Subset indicated: CD45RA-negative fraction. V is TRBV5-6 and J is TRBJ2-2, with D unresolved. The CDR3: CASSSSPGGELFF. CDR3 bases: TGTGCCAGCAGCTCCTCTCCTGGGGGGGAGCTGTTTTTT. Full variable domain (remainder filled in from reference TRBV5-6 and TRBJ2-2): DAGVTQSPTHLIKTRGQQVTLRCSPKSGHDTVSWYQQALGQGPQFIFQYYEEEERQRGNFPDRFSGHQFPNYSSELNVNALLLGDSALYLCASSSSPGGELFFGEGSRLTVL.